The clone carrying this TCR beta chain was detected once. Libraries were prepared by immunoSEQ multiplex PCR; TCRdb keeps only in-frame clonotypes and omits some of them. This table holds around 17,000 clones, 85% to 90% found once. This specimen comes from a study of chemoradiotherapy in HPV16-positive cancers. CDR1 is LNHDA and CDR2 is SQIVND in the germline V gene (reference sequence). Trimming removed 4 bases from V and 6 bases from J; junction bases left unmatched: 4. There are 14 residues in the CDR3. This sequence joins TRBV19 and TRBJ1-5, with 9 bases identical to TRBD1. Here the sequenced sample was blood, taken from a patient who underwent chemoradiotherapy. This TCR derives from a human donor with HPV-associated anogenital cancer. In DNA, the CDR3 is TGTGCCAGTAGTAGGGCGGGACAGGGTCAGCCCCAGCATTTT. Residues: CASSRAGQGQPQHF.